This T cell receptor (beta chain) was sequenced during a study of beta chain features in type 1 diabetes. Findings of the study overall: Shortening of TCRB CDR3s, moderate but significant, appeared in all four CD4+ subsets of Type 1 diabetes patients.

All of the isolated RNA was reverse transcribed, so expressed TCRB transcripts were sequenced. The table came from immunoSEQ multiplex PCR; TCRdb's copy has only in-frame clones and leaves some out. The table has 680,000 or so clones, about an eighth seen once. In this sample, this clone turned up a few times. Its target is not known. CDR3 length: 13 amino acids. Isolation of CD4+ naive, central memory, regulatory and stem cell-like memory cells was achieved by sorting via CD45RO/CCR7/CD25/CD127/CD95/CD27. Sequencing used naive CD4+ T cells from blood. The clonotype comes from a young man with type 1 diabetes. The J gene is TRBJ2-5, the V gene TRBV21-1. TRBV21-1 is classified as a pseudogene. CDR3 sequence: CASKSEGGETQYF. For the CDR3, the DNA is TGTGCCAGCAAGTCCGAGGGGGGAGAGACCCAGTACTTC.